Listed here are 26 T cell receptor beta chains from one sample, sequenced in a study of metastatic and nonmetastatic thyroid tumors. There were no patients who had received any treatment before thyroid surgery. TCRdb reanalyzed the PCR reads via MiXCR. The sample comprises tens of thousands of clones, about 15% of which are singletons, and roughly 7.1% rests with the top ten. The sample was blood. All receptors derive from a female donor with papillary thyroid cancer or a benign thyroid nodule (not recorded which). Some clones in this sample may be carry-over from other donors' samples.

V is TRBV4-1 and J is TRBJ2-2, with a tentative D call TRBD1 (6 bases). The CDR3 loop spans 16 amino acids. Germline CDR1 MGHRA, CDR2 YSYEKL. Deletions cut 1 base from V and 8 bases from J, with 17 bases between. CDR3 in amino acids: CASSQGGGRTRGELFF. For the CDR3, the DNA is TGCGCCAGCAGCCAAGGAGGGGGACGGACCCGAGGGGAGCTGTTTTTT.

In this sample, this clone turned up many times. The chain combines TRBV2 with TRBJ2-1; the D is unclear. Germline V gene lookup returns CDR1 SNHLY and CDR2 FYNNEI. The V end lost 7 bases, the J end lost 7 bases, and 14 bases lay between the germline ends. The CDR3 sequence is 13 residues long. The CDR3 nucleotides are TGTGCCAGCACTCAACTAAGGCCTAATGAGCAGTTCTTC. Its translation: CASTQLRPNEQFF.

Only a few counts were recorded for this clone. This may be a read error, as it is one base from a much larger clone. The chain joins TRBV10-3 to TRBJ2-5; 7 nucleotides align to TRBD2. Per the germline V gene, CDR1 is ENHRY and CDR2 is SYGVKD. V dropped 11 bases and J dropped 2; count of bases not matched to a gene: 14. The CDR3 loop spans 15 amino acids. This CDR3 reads CAVTERRGVQETQYF. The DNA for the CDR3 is TGTGCCGTCACGGAGAGACGGGGGGTTCAAGAGACCCAGTACTTC.

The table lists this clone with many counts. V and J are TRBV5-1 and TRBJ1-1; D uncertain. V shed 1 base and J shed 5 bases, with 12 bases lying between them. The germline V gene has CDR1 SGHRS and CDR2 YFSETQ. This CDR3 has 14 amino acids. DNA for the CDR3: TGCGCCAGCAGCTTGAACTTACGGGATACTGAAGCTTTCTTT. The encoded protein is CASSLNLRDTEAFF.

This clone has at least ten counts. The CDR3 is CASTRESADTQYF. The CDR3 coding sequence is TGTGCCAGCACTAGAGAATCGGCAGATACGCAGTATTTT. The genes are TRBV6-1 and TRBJ2-3, with D hard to call. With 7 bases removed from V and 4 bases from J, the gap between germline ends came to 12 bases. The V gene's germline CDR1 is MNHNS and CDR2 SASEGT. The CDR3 extends over 13 amino acids.

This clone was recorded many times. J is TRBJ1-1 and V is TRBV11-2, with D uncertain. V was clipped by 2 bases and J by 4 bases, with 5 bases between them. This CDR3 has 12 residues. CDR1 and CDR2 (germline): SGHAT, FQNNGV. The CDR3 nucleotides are TGTGCCAGCAGCTTAATACGCACTGAAGCTTTCTTT. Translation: CASSLIRTEAFF.

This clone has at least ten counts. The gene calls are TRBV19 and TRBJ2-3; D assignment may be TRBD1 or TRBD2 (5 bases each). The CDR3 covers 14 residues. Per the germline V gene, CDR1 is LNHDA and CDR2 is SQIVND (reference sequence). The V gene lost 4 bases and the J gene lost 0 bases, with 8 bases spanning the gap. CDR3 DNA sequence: TGTGCCAGTAGTAGGGGGAGCAGCACAGATACGCAGTATTTT. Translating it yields CASSRGSSTDTQYF.

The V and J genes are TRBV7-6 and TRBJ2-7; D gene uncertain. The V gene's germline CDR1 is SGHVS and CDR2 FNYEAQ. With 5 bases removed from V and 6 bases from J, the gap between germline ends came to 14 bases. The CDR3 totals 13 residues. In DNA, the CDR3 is TGTGCCAGCAGCCCCTTGTACGGCAGCGAGCAGTACTTC. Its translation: CASSPLYGSEQYF.

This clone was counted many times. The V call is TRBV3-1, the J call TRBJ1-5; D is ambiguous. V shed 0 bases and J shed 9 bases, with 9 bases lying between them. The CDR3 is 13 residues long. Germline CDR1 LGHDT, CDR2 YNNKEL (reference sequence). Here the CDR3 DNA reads TGTGCCAGCAGCCAAGATCCGGCGGGGCCCCAGCATTTT. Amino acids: CASSQDPAGPQHF.

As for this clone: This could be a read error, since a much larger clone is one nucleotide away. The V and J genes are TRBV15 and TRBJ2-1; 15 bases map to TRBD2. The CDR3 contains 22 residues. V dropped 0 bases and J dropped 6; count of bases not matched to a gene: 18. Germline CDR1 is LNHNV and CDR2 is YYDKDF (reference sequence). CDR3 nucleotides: TGTGCCACCAGCAGAGATAGGGACCCGGGACTAGCGGGAGGATGGGGCCTCAATGAGCAGTTCTTC. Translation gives CATSRDRDPGLAGGWGLNEQFF.

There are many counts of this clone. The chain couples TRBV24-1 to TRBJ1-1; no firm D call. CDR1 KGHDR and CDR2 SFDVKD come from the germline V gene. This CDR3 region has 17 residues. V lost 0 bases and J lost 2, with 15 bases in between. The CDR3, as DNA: TGTGCCACCAGTGATTTGCAAGGGTCGGCGGCAAACACTGAAGCTTTCTTT. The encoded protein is CATSDLQGSAANTEAFF.

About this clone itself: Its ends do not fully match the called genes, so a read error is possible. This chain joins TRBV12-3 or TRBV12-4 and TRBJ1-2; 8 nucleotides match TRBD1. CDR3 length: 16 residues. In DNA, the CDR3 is TGTGCCAGCAATCCTAGCCTTGGGACAGGTGGACGAGGCTGCACCTTC. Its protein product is CASNPSLGTGGRGCTF.

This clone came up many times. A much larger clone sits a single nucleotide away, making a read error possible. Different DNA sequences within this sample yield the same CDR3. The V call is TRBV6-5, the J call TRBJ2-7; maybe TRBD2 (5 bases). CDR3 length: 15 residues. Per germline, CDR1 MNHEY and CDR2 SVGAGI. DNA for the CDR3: TGTGCCAGCAGTTACGACCCCGCCCTAGCCTATGAGCAGTACTTC. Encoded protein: CASSYDPALAYEQYF.

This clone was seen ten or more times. In DNA form, the CDR3 reads TGCGCCAGCAGCAAGGGACAGGGGAACTATGGCTACACCTTC. This sequence encodes CASSKGQGNYGYTF. The V and J genes are TRBV5-1 and TRBJ1-2; 10 bases agree with TRBD1. This CDR3 has 14 residues. The J segment lost 2 bases and the V segment lost 4 bases, leaving 2 bases of the junction unmatched. Germline-derived CDR1 and CDR2 are SGHRS and YFSETQ.

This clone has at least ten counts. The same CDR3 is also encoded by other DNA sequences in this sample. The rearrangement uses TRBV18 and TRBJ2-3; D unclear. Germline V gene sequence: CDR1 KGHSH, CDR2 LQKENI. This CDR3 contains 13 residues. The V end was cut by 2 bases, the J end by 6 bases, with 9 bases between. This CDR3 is CASSPGFGDTQYF. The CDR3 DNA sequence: TGTGCCAGCTCACCAGGGTTTGGGGATACGCAGTATTTT.

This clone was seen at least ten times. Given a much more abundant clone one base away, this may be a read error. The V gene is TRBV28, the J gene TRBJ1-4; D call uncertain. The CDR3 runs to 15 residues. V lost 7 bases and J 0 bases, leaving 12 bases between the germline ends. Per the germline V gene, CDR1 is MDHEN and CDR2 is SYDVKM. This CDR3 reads CASTTPGATNEKLFF. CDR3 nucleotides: TGTGCCAGCACCACCCCCGGGGCAACTAATGAAAAACTGTTTTTT.

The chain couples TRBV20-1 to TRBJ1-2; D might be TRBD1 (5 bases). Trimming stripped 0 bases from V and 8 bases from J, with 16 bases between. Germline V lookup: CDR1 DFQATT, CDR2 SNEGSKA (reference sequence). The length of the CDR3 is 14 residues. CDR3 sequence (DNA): TGCAGTGCTAGAGATAGGTGGGGACTGAAAGGCTACACCTTC. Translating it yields CSARDRWGLKGYTF.

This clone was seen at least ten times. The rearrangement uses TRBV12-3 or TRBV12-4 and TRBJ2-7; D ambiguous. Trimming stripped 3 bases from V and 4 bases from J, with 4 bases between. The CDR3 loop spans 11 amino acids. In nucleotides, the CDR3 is TGTGCCAGCAGTTTCCTTTACGAGCAGTACTTC. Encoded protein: CASSFLYEQYF.

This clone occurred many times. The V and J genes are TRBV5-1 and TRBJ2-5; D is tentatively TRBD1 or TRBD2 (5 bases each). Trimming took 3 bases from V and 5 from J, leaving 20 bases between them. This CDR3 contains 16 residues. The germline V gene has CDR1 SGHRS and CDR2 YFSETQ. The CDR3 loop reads CASSSIFGTWQETQYF. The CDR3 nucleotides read TGCGCCAGCAGCTCTATCTTCGGGACCTGGCAGGAGACCCAGTACTTC.

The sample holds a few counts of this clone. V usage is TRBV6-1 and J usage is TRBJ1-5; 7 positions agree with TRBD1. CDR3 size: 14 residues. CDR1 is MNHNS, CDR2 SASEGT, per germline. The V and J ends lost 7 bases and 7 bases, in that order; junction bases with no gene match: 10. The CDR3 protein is CASTLGGGWQPQHF. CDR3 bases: TGTGCCAGCACTCTGGGAGGGGGCTGGCAGCCCCAGCATTTT.

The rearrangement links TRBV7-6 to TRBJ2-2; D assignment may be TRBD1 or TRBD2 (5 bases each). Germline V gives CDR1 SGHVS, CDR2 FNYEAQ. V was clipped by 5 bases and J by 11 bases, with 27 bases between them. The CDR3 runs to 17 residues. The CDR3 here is CASSPYASRRGTVELFF. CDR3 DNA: TGTGCCAGCAGCCCTTATGCTAGCCGCCGGGGCACCGTTGAGCTGTTTTTT.

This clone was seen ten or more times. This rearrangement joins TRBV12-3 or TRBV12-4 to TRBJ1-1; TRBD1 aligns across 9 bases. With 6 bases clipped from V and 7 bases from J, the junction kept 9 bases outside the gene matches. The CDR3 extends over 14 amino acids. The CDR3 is CASSHAGTGFEAFF. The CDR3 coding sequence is TGTGCCAGCAGCCACGCCGGGACAGGGTTTGAAGCTTTCTTT.

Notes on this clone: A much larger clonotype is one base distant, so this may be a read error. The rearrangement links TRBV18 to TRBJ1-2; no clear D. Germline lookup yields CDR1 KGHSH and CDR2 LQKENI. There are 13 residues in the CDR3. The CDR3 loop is CASSPQGNYGCTF. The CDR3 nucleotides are TGTGCCAGCTCACCACAGGGAAACTATGGCTGCACCTTC.

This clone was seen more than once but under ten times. DNA of the CDR3: TGTGCCAGCAGACCGACTGATGGTTACTATGGCTACACCTTC. This gives the protein CASRPTDGYYGYTF. The gene calls are TRBV6-2 or TRBV6-3 and TRBJ1-2; unclear D gene. Between the trimmed V and J ends, which lost 6 bases and 3 bases, there was a span of 14 bases. This CDR3 has 14 amino acids. The V gene's germline CDR1 is MNHEY and CDR2 SVGEGT.

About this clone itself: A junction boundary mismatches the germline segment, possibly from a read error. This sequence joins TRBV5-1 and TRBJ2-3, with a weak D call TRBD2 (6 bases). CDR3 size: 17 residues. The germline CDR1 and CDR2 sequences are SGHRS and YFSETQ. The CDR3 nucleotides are TGCGCCAGCAGCGAGAGAGCTGGCGGGGCCATCATAGATACTCAGTATTTT. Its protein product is CASSERAGGAIIDTQYF.

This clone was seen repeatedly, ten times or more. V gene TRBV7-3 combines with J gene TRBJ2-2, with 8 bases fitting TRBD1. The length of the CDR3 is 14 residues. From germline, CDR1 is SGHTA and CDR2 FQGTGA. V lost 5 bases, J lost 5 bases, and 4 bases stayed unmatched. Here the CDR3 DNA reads TGTGCCAGCAGCCCACAGGGGGGTACCGGGGAGCTGTTTTTT. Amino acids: CASSPQGGTGELFF.